This T cell receptor beta chain was sequenced during a study of glioma-infiltrating T cells. Study-wide results and limits: Gliomas, especially low-grade, showed above-expected tissue-blood divergence; non-neoplastic patients showed below. Very few CDR3 sequences were shared between tissue and blood.

The iRepertoire nested amplicon-rescue multiplex PCR amplified TCR alpha and beta CDR3s from RNA. TCRdb re-derived calls from the multiplex PCR reads in MiXCR, one entry per CDR3 protein. Here the sample spans some 93,000 distinct CDR3 sequences, roughly 39% being singletons. This clonotype came up many times. The antigen is undetermined. Specimen: glioma tissue, nonneoplastic brain tissue, or PBMCs (not recorded which). The sequence came from a human donor with low-grade glioma or glioblastoma, undergoing nonglioma brain surgery, or in good health (not recorded which).

The CDR3 bases are TGTGCCAGCAGTTCCTATGGCGAGCAGTACTTC. The encoded protein is CASSSYGEQYF. The chain employs TRBV28 and TRBJ2-7; D unresolved. CDR3 length equals 11 residues. Germline loops: CDR1 MDHEN, CDR2 SYDVKM. V lost 4 bases and J lost 6, with 7 bases in between.